This entry is about one T cell receptor beta chain. Its antigen is unknown. Pools of viral peptides were used by the ViraFEST assay to expand antigen-specific CD4+ T cells ahead of sequencing. Culture proceeded for more than 8 days, and CD4+ T cells were then isolated. Neither prior SARS-CoV-2 infection nor positive nucleocapsid antibodies were present in the vaccine recipients. A half-medium replacement with IL-2 medium was carried out on days 3 and 7. The germline gives CDR1 SGHRS, CDR2 YFSETQ. V lost 3 bases to trimming and J lost 0 bases, with 34 bases between them. The CDR3 is made up of 23 amino acids. These data come from a study of vaccination effects on CD4 cells after COVID-19. Study-level background: Each participant was given two doses of one vaccine (BNT162b2 or mRNA-1273).

Broader study findings: Clones that were induced by infection or by vaccine showed marked contraction late after vaccination. Researchers report that only 1 of 255 vaccine-induced clones in healthy vaccinees cross-reacted with common cold coronaviruses.

Using immunoSEQ multiplex PCR, the repertoire was profiled, and TCRdb retains in-frame clones only, with some absent. Of under 45,000 clones in the sample, around 77% were seen once. This chain joins TRBV5-1 and TRBJ2-1; the D gene is possibly TRBD1 (12 bases). The receptor comes from a human donor who received a COVID-19 vaccine. The sequencing here drew on CD4+ T cells from PBMCs cultured with HCoV-NL63 spike peptides, taken before COVID-19 vaccination. The chain's CDR3 is CASSSTGQGALAGGPSSYNEQFF. CDR3 in DNA: TGCGCCAGCAGCTCGACGGGACAGGGGGCCTTAGCGGGGGGGCCGAGCTCCTACAATGAGCAGTTCTTC.